This T cell receptor beta chain is from a study of cytomegalovirus exposure and HLA in healthy donors. Whole-study context: Most genotyped donors, around 78% of 300 to 400, had Caucasian-associated genetic ancestry.

Both 60 Vbeta primers and 13 Jbeta primers went into the PCR. Methods used by the authors: Roughly 11 million shared chains were among about 80 million unique TCR beta chains counted in a later analysis. The table came from immunoSEQ multiplex PCR; TCRdb's copy has only in-frame clones and leaves some out. V and J calls and clone size come straight from that table; D and trimming were deduced from the DNA. The sample lists about 120,000 clones; roughly three quarters were seen once. CDR3 length equals 13 residues. Germline assignment: CDR1 LNHDA and CDR2 SQIVND (reference sequence). With 6 bases clipped from V and 1 base from J, the junction kept 2 bases outside the gene matches. Overall study findings and caveats: The authors judged a highly shared variant cluster likely a sequencing artifact. Reportedly, cytomegalovirus status was diagnosed with high sensitivity and specificity.

Of note for this clone: Its cognate antigen is unknown.

This chain uses TRBV19 with TRBJ1-1; 7 bases line up with TRBD1. The sample was PBMCs. The sequence derives from a woman under 30 in good health and CMV-seronegative. Here the CDR3 reads CASRGQWNTEAFF. CDR3 DNA sequence: TGTGCCAGTAGGGGACAGTGGAACACTGAAGCTTTCTTT.